Each of the 5 T cell receptor beta chains below was sequenced from the same sample in a study of T cell responses to AZD1222 COVID-19 vaccine (dated by TCRdb to the early 2020s). According to the study, the label for this sample's time point signals: about 28 days (+/-7) after the second vaccine dose. Library creation used the immunoSEQ multiplex PCR assay. The source is immuneACCESS, and TCRdb retained only in-frame sequences with V and J called. Part of the clones is not carried over; for the studies checked, unresolved V genes explain less than half of this, and the remainder is unexplained. Recorded for this sample are tens of thousands of clones; roughly 89% of them occurred a single time. Roughly 10% of the sample comes from the top ten. Sequencing was performed on peripheral blood, taken 28 days after the second AZD1222 dose. The receptors shown here come from an adult who received the AZD1222 COVID-19 vaccine.

The chain combines TRBV12-3 or TRBV12-4 with TRBJ1-1; D might be TRBD1 (6 bases). Trimming removed 5 bases from V and 1 base from J, with 8 bases in between. The CDR3 spans 13 residues. The CDR3 nucleotides are TGTGCCAGCAGTGGACAGTCGAACACTGAAGCTTTCTTT. This translates into CASSGQSNTEAFF.

This chain links TRBV6-2 or TRBV6-3 with TRBJ1-1; D is possibly TRBD1 (5 bases). V lost 4 bases and J 4 bases, leaving 10 bases between the germline ends. CDR1 is MNHEY, CDR2 SVGEGT, per germline. This CDR3 spans 13 amino acids. The CDR3 loop reads CASSSGRGTEAFF. For the CDR3, the DNA is TGTGCCAGCAGTTCAGGGCGGGGCACTGAAGCTTTCTTT.

The rearrangement joins TRBV7-2 to TRBJ1-2; D gene ambiguous. The V gene's germline CDR1 is SGHTA and CDR2 FQGNSA. This CDR3 is built from 12 residues. Trimming left V 1 base short and J 9 bases short, with 9 bases between. CDR3 sequence: CASSLEVESYTF. The CDR3 bases are TGTGCCAGCAGCTTAGAGGTTGAGAGCTACACCTTC. The full variable domain, rest sourced from reference TRBV7-2 and TRBJ1-2, is GAGVSQSPSNKVTEKGKDVELRCDPISGHTALYWYRQSLGQGLEFLIYFQGNSAPDKSGLPSDRFSAERTGGSVSTLTIQRTQQEDSAVYLCASSLEVESYTFGSGTRLTVV.

This rearrangement joins TRBV7-9 to TRBJ2-3, with TRBD2 matching over 11 bases. Germline CDR1 is SEHNR and CDR2 is FQNEAQ (reference sequence). The ends lost 4 bases at V and 0 bases at J; junction bases unmatched: 6. The CDR3 consists of 17 residues. The CDR3 DNA sequence: TGTGCCAGCAGCTCGCGACTAGCGGGGAAAAGCACAGATACGCAGTATTTT. It specifies CASSSRLAGKSTDTQYF.

The chain uses TRBV18 and TRBJ2-7; 11 nucleotides agree with TRBD1. After removal of 0 bases from V and 6 bases from J, the junction contained 10 bases not matched to a gene. Germline V gene lookup returns CDR1 KGHSH and CDR2 LQKENI. The CDR3 contains 17 residues. CDR3 region: CASSPPPPGTGGSEQYF. CDR3 DNA sequence: TGTGCCAGCTCACCACCGCCGCCCGGGACAGGGGGATCCGAGCAGTACTTC.